This T cell receptor beta chain came from a study of vaccination effects on CD4 cells after COVID-19. Overall study context: Samples that were drawn after vaccination came a median of 72 days after the second dose. Study-wide results and limits: The study had few convalescent patients and no early post-infection timepoints.

With respect to this clone: Antigen specificity is unknown.

The assay was immunoSEQ multiplex PCR, and TCRdb's table has in-frame clones only and misses some. The sample has about 13,000 clones; over 55% are singletons. ViraFEST expansion of antigen-specific CD4+ T cells with viral peptide pools preceded sequencing. CD4+ T cells were isolated after nine to ten days of culture. Every participant took two doses of the BNT162b2 or mRNA-1273 vaccine. The sample was CD4+ T cells from PBMCs cultured with SARS-CoV-2 spike peptides, taken after COVID-19 vaccination. The source of this sequence is a human donor who received a COVID-19 vaccine.

As DNA, the CDR3 is TGTGCCAGCAGCTTAAGTATGAGGGGGCTCGGAAATGAGCAGTTCTTC. Translating gives CASSLSMRGLGNEQFF. This chain joins TRBV7-6 and TRBJ2-1; 7 bases fit TRBD1. CDR1 is SGHVS, CDR2 FNYEAQ, per germline. CDR3 size: 16 residues. Trimming cost V 2 bases and J 7 bases; bases outside gene matches: 11.